The present entry profiles one T cell receptor (beta chain) with its context. Its antigen is unknown. TCRdb reprocessed the RACE reads via MiXCR and lists one record per CDR3 protein. The sample has around 180,000 distinct CDR3 sequences, approximately 29% seen once. Time point noted: pre-sensitization, week 0. Treatment indicated: therapeutic diphenylcyclopropenone sensitization with weekly scalp DPC. This specimen comes from a study of human T cells and chemical hapten exposure. Across the whole study: Sensitizing treatment utilized 2% DPC over a roughly 2 cm by roughly 2 cm portion of upper inner arm skin. Patch tests containing 0.01% DPC, applied to the upper back, were read at 6 days. Study results and caveats: Controls had significantly fewer large CDR3 similarity clusters than were formed by expanded TCRs. Sensitization with DPC brought no change to TCRs above 1 in 1000 in frequency.

The CDR3 consists of 13 residues. Germline V gene sequence: CDR1 KGHSH, CDR2 LQKENI. Between the trimmed V and J ends, which lost 3 bases and 3 bases, there was a span of 9 bases. This sequence joins TRBV18 and TRBJ2-7; D is ambiguous. This TCR was sampled from a woman between 25 and 40 years old with alopecia areata. Some clones in this sample may be carry-over from other donors' samples. Material: whole blood, obtained in connection with sensitization to the hapten diphenylcyclopropenone (DPC). CDR3 residues: CASSPADGYEQYF. Written as DNA, the CDR3 is TGTGCCAGCTCACCCGCGGACGGCTACGAGCAGTACTTC.